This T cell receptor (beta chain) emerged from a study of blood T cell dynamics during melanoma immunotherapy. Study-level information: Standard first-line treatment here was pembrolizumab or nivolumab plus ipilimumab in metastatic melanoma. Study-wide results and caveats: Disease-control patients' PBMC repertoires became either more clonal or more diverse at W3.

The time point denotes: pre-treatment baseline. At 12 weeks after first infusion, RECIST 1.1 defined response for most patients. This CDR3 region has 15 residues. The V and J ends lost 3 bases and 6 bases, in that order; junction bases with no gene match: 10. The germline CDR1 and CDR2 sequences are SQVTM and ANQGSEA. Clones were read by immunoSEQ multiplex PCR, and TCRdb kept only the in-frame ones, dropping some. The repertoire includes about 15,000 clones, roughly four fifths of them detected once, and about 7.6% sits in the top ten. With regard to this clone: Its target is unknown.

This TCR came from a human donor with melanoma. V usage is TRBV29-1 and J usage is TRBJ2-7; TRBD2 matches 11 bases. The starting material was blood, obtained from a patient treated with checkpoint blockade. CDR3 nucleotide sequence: TGCAGCGTTGAGAAGATAGCGGGAGGGGCGGGCGAGCAGTACTTC. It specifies CSVEKIAGGAGEQYF.